The next 26 T cell receptor beta chains were all read from a single sample in a study of blood T cell repertoires in COVID-19. The repertoire was sequenced with immunoSEQ multiplex PCR; TCRdb's copy has only in-frame clones and lacks some. The data contain about 40,000 clones, approximately 81% of them singletons. Material for sequencing was peripheral blood. The receptors originated from a human donor in a cohort sampled during active COVID-19.

The chain uses TRBV20-1 and TRBJ1-1; D gene uncertain. The CDR3 has 13 amino acids. Germline V gene sequence: CDR1 DFQATT, CDR2 SNEGSKA (reference sequence). The V end was cut by 3 bases, the J end by 2 bases, with 10 bases between. CDR3 nucleotides: TGCAGTGCTAGTGATTACAGAAACACTGAAGCTTTCTTT. It is translated as CSASDYRNTEAFF.

CDR3 DNA sequence: TGCGCCAGCAGCTTGCCCGTGCGGGCTTCCGGGGAGCTGTTTTTT. Amino acid sequence: CASSLPVRASGELFF. The J gene is TRBJ2-2, the V gene TRBV5-1; D perhaps matches TRBD2 (5 bases). Trimming pared 1 base from V and 6 bases from J, leaving 13 bases between. The CDR3 is made up of 15 amino acids. The germline CDR1 and CDR2 sequences are SGHRS and YFSETQ.

The chain couples TRBV6-5 to TRBJ2-7; 8 bases match TRBD1. The CDR3 extends over 13 amino acids. With V trimmed by 6 bases and J by 6 bases, 7 bases remained unmatched. Germline V CDR1 and CDR2: MNHEY, SVGAGI. The DNA of the CDR3 is TGTGCCAGCAGACAAGGACAGGGCGGCGAGCAGTACTTC. Its translation is CASRQGQGGEQYF.

In nucleotides, the CDR3 is TGTGCCAGCAGCCGCAGGGGCCTGAACACTGAAGCTTTCTTT. Its translation: CASSRRGLNTEAFF. The V call is TRBV11-2, the J call TRBJ1-1, with D perhaps matching TRBD1 (6 bases). The CDR3 sequence is 14 residues long. The germline V and J ends were trimmed by 5 bases and 0 bases, with 10 bases remaining between them. The germline gives CDR1 SGHAT, CDR2 FQNNGV.

The V gene is TRBV10-3, the J gene TRBJ2-2; D possibly corresponds to TRBD1 (5 bases). Trimming cost V 3 bases and J 2 bases, with 13 bases left between them. The germline CDR1 and CDR2 sequences are ENHRY and SYGVKD. CDR3 size: 16 residues. The CDR3 sequence is CAISERRQTNTGELFF. The CDR3 DNA follows: TGTGCCATCAGTGAAAGGAGACAGACCAACACCGGGGAGCTGTTTTTT.

For this clone: The junction departs from germline at one end; a sequencing error may be responsible. The chain carries TRBV5-4 and TRBJ1-4, with TRBD1 matching 7 bases. The CDR3 is 14 residues long. CDR1 SGHNT and CDR2 YYREEE come from the germline V gene (reference sequence). CDR3 sequence: CASRLAGQNEKLFF. The DNA for the CDR3 is TGTGCCAGCAGATTGGCGGGACAGAATGAAAAACTGTTTTTT.

The chain is built from TRBV6-1 and TRBJ1-1; possible D gene TRBD1, 5 bases. V was pared by 1 base and J by 11 bases, with 11 bases between. The CDR3 runs to 12 residues. Per the germline V gene, CDR1 is MNHNS and CDR2 is SASEGT. The CDR3 DNA sequence: TGTGCCAGCAGTGAAGGGTGGGGGAGGGCTTTCTTT. Amino acid sequence: CASSEGWGRAFF.

CDR3 sequence (DNA): TGTGCCAGTAGACAGGGCTTCTATGGCTACACCTTC. Translation: CASRQGFYGYTF. This chain uses TRBV19 with TRBJ1-2, with D maybe TRBD1 (6 bases). CDR3 length: 12 residues. Trimming took off 6 bases at V and 4 bases at J, with 9 bases between the two ends. The germline CDR1 and CDR2 sequences are LNHDA and SQIVND (reference sequence).

This clone has only one observation. The V call is TRBV6-7, the J call TRBJ2-7, with a tentative D call TRBD1 (6 bases). TRBV6-7 is sorted into the ORF group, with uncertain function. Trimming stripped 4 bases from V and 0 bases from J, with 19 bases between. The CDR3 covers 17 residues. The DNA for the CDR3 is TGTGCCAGCAGTTCCTACCCCGAACAGGGAATCTCCTACGAGCAGTACTTC. Amino acid sequence: CASSSYPEQGISYEQYF.

DNA of the CDR3: TGTGCCAGCAGGGACAGGGGAGGATCACCCCTCCACTTT. Translating it yields CASRDRGGSPLHF. The chain links TRBV12-3 or TRBV12-4 to TRBJ1-6; TRBD1 aligns across 9 bases. CDR3 length: 13 residues. The junction had 4 bases not matched to a gene; V was cut back by 6 bases and J by 10 bases.

This rearrangement joins TRBV5-1 to TRBJ1-1; D is possibly TRBD1 (5 bases). Germline V gene sequence: CDR1 SGHRS, CDR2 YFSETQ. Between the trimmed V and J ends, which lost 0 bases and 5 bases, there was a span of 17 bases. CDR3 length: 16 amino acids. In nucleotides, the CDR3 is TGCGCCAGCAGCTTGGCCGGGAGGGGACCGCTTACTGAAGCTTTCTTT. Translation gives CASSLAGRGPLTEAFF.

CDR3 residues: CASSLQGLTEAFF. The CDR3 DNA is TGCGCCAGCAGCTTACAGGGCCTGACTGAAGCTTTCTTT. The chain links TRBV5-1 to TRBJ1-1, with D perhaps matching TRBD1 (6 bases). Germline-derived CDR1 and CDR2 are SGHRS and YFSETQ. The V and J ends lost 2 bases and 5 bases respectively, with 10 bases between them. This CDR3 region has 13 residues.

The V gene is TRBV12-3 or TRBV12-4, the J gene TRBJ1-1, with D possibly TRBD1 on 5 matching bases. This CDR3 has 12 amino acids. Trimming stripped 6 bases from V and 6 bases from J, with 11 bases between. The CDR3 sequence is CASSSGFSEAFF. The CDR3 coding sequence is TGTGCCAGCAGCTCAGGGTTCTCTGAAGCTTTCTTT.

V is TRBV27 and J is TRBJ1-1, with unresolved D. This CDR3 region has 15 residues. Trimming took 8 bases from V and 0 from J, leaving 16 bases between them. CDR1 is MNHEY, CDR2 SMNVEV, per germline (reference sequence). CDR3 protein: CASGKSGPMNTEAFF. In DNA, the CDR3 is TGTGCCAGCGGAAAAAGTGGGCCTATGAACACTGAAGCTTTCTTT.

The chain combines TRBV2 with TRBJ1-5, with D perhaps matching TRBD1 (5 bases). The CDR3 has 15 amino acids. CDR1 is SNHLY and CDR2 is FYNNEI in the germline V gene. V lost 2 bases and J lost 7, with 15 bases in between. DNA of the CDR3: TGTGCCAGCAGTGAACGGCAGGGTGGAAGGCAGCCCCAGCATTTT. Translating gives CASSERQGGRQPQHF.

The chain carries TRBV6-1 and TRBJ1-1; 7 bases line up with TRBD1. V gave up 0 bases and J gave up 5 bases; unmatched junction bases: 3. Per the germline V gene, CDR1 is MNHNS and CDR2 is SASEGT. CDR3 length: 14 amino acids. The CDR3 loop is CASSEALRGTEAFF. In nucleotides, the CDR3 is TGTGCCAGCAGTGAAGCGCTCAGGGGGACTGAAGCTTTCTTT.

The chain carries TRBV7-6 and TRBJ1-1; D not certain. Germline CDR1 SGHVS, CDR2 FNYEAQ. CDR3 length: 13 residues. Trimming took 5 bases from V and 0 from J, leaving 7 bases between them. CDR3 amino acids: CASSPSLNTEAFF. The CDR3 nucleotides read TGTGCCAGCAGCCCCAGTCTGAACACTGAAGCTTTCTTT.

In this sample, this clone turned up once. This chain uses TRBV10-2 with TRBJ1-6; D uncertain. This CDR3 is 10 amino acids long. The germline V and J ends were trimmed by 8 bases and 13 bases, with 9 bases remaining between them. Germline CDR1 is WSHSY and CDR2 is SAAADI. CDR3 nucleotides: TGCGCCAGCCGAGATTTCCCCCTCCACTTT. This translates into CASRDFPLHF.

This sequence joins TRBV7-2 and TRBJ2-7; D perhaps matches TRBD1 (6 bases). The germline gives CDR1 SGHTA, CDR2 FQGNSA. The CDR3 extends over 13 amino acids. The germline V and J ends were trimmed by 3 bases and 2 bases, with 8 bases remaining between them. This CDR3 reads CASSFSGAYEQYF. For the CDR3, the DNA is TGTGCCAGCAGCTTTTCAGGGGCCTACGAGCAGTACTTC.

The chain employs TRBV5-1 and TRBJ2-3; D is perhaps TRBD2 (6 bases). Deletions cut 4 bases from V and 1 base from J, with 7 bases between. Per germline, CDR1 SGHRS and CDR2 YFSETQ. The CDR3 consists of 13 residues. CDR3 sequence (DNA): TGCGCCAGCAGCGGAGGGGGCACAGATACGCAGTATTTT. Encoded protein: CASSGGGTDTQYF.

This chain uses TRBV3-1 (or the pseudogene TRBV3-2) with TRBJ2-5; weak D call: TRBD2 (6 bases). Germline assignment: CDR1 LGHDT and CDR2 YNNKEL (reference sequence). The CDR3 length is 15 residues. V shed 3 bases and J shed 9 bases, with 20 bases lying between them. CDR3 region: CASSQVLEAWGAQYF. In DNA form, the CDR3 reads TGTGCCAGCAGCCAGGTACTAGAGGCGTGGGGGGCCCAGTACTTC.

Here the CDR3 reads CASSVGSTATGNTIYF. CDR3 nucleotide sequence: TGTGCCAGCAGCGTGGGCTCTACCGCGACAGGAAACACCATATATTTT. The V and J genes are TRBV9 and TRBJ1-3; D is unclear. The CDR3 sequence is 16 residues long. In germline, CDR1 is SGDLS, CDR2 YYNGEE. The ends were cut back, 2 bases at V and 4 bases at J, with 16 bases in the middle.

The V call is TRBV3-1 (or the pseudogene TRBV3-2), the J call TRBJ2-1; 8 bases match TRBD2. The length of the CDR3 is 19 residues. Germline V gene lookup returns CDR1 LGHDT and CDR2 YNNKEL (reference sequence). J was trimmed by 0 bases and V by 4 bases; bases with no gene match: 14. This chain's CDR3 is CASSLRRGGGSGSYNEQFF. CDR3 DNA sequence: TGTGCCAGCAGCCTCCGAAGGGGCGGGGGGAGTGGCTCCTACAATGAGCAGTTCTTC.

The V call is TRBV4-1, the J call TRBJ2-7; TRBD2 might be the D (6 bases). Germline CDR1 is MGHRA and CDR2 is YSYEKL. Trimming took off 1 base at V and 1 base at J, with 14 bases between the two ends. This CDR3 contains 16 residues. CDR3 amino acids: CASSQGGGGASYEQYF. The CDR3 nucleotides read TGCGCCAGCAGCCAAGGGGGCGGCGGGGCTTCCTACGAGCAGTACTTC.

The CDR3 nucleotides read TGTGCCAGCAGACCCGACAGCCTCTATGGCTACACCTTC. As protein: CASRPDSLYGYTF. The chain recombines TRBV6-5 with TRBJ1-2, with D possibly matching TRBD1 (5 bases). V lost 6 bases and J 4 bases, leaving 12 bases between the germline ends. Per germline, CDR1 MNHEY and CDR2 SVGAGI. CDR3 length equals 13 residues.

The DNA of the CDR3 is TGCGCCAGCAGCCAAGGGGCGCCCGAAGAAGGGGTCGGAAACACCATATATTTT. It encodes CASSQGAPEEGVGNTIYF. The chain recombines TRBV4-1 with TRBJ1-3; TRBD1 might be the D (5 bases). Trimming pared 1 base from V and 4 bases from J, leaving 20 bases between. CDR3 length equals 18 residues. CDR1 MGHRA and CDR2 YSYEKL come from the germline V gene.